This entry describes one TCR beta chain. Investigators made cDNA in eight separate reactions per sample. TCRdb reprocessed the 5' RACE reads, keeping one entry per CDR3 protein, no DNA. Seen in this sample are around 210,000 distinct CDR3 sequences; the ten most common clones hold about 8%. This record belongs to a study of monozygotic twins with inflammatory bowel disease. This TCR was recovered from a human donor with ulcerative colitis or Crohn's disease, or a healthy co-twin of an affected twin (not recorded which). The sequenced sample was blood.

This CDR3 is CSVEESLAGRLAGYTF. The rearrangement links TRBV29-1 to TRBJ1-2; the D call from TCRdb, TRBD1, cannot be confirmed without DNA. CDR1 SQVTM and CDR2 ANQGSEA come from the germline V gene. The CDR3 is made up of 16 amino acids.